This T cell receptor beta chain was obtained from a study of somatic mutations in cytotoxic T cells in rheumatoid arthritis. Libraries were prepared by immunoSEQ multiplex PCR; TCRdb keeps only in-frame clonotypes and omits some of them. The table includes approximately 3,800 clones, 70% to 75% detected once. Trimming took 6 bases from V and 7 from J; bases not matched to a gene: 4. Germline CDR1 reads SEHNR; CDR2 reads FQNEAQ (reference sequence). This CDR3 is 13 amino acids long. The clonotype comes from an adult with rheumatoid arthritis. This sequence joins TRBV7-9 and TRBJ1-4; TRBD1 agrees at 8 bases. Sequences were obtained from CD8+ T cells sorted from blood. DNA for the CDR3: TGTGCCAGCAGTTCGACAGGGGCTGAAAAACTGTTTTTT. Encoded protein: CASSSTGAEKLFF.